Sequencing of this T cell receptor (beta chain) was carried out in a study of T cells after yellow fever vaccination. Study observations and caveats: Bulk-population clonotypes that are abundant could appear as contaminants in FACS-sorted repertoires.

About this clonotype itself: Its antigen is undetermined.

A 5'RACE template-switching step, the method used to make TCR cDNA, added a universal primer site and UMIs. In TCRdb, the 5' RACE reads were re-called with MiXCR into one record per CDR3 protein. The profile covers 450,000 to 600,000 distinct CDR3 sequences, with roughly 14% appearing a single time and about an eighth taken by the ten largest. The length of the CDR3 is 15 residues. Trimming pared 0 bases from V and 4 bases from J, leaving 12 bases between. The germline V gene encodes CDR1 KGHSH and CDR2 LQKENI. Sequencing was performed on PBMCs, taken on the day of the yellow fever booster vaccination. The TCR comes from a man in his thirties or forties who received the YFV17D yellow fever vaccine. The V and J genes are TRBV18 and TRBJ2-5; unclear D gene. For the CDR3, the DNA is TGTGCCAGCTCACCACCCGGGCCGTCCTCAGAGACCCAGTACTTC. Translated, it gives CASSPPGPSSETQYF. The full variable domain, in which reference TRBV18 and TRBJ2-5 provide the parts outside the CDR3, is NAGVMQNPRHLVRRRGQEARLRCSPMKGHSHVYWYRQLPEEGLKFMVYLQKENIIDESGMPKERFSAEFPKEGPSILRIQQVVRGDSAAYFCASSPPGPSSETQYFGPGTRLLVL.